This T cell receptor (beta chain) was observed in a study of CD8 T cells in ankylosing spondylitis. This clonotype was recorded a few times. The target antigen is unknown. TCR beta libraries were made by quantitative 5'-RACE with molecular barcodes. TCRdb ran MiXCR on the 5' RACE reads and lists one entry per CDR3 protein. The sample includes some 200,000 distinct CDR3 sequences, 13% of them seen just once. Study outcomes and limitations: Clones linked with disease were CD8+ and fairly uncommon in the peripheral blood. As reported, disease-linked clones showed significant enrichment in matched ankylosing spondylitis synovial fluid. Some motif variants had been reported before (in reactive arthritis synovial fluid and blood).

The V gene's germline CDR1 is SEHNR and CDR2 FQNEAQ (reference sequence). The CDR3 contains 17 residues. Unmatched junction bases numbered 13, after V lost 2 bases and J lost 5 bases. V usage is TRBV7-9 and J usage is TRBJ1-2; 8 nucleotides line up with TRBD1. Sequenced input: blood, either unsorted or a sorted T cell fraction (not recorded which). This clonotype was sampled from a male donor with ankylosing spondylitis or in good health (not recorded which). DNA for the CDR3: TGTGCCAGCAGCTTATCCCCGGGACAGGATTTTCCTTATGGCTACACCTTC. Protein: CASSLSPGQDFPYGYTF.